The T cell receptor beta chain under discussion was sequenced for a study of blood T cell repertoires in COVID-19. Study in general: PBMCs, B-cell-depleted T cells, or T cells provided the cDNA or gDNA that made up the material.

From germline, CDR1 is LNHNV and CDR2 YYDKDF (reference sequence). CDR3 length: 16 amino acids. Trimming at V came to 0 bases and at J to 9 bases, leaving 6 bases not matched to a gene. Original methodology: Reference gene primer amplification in the assay estimated nucleated cell counts. The data were produced by immunoSEQ multiplex PCR, yet TCRdb's version contains in-frame clones alone and is incomplete. The V and J calls and the clone size are those of that table, but D and trimming were determined from the DNA. The sample has about 320,000 clones, approximately 89% seen once. Patients at the Seattle site were enrolled during active infection and followed longitudinally.

The sequenced sample consisted of peripheral blood. The genes are TRBV15 and TRBJ2-1, with TRBD2 identical over 12 bases. This receptor was taken from a woman between 25 and 40 years old with COVID-19, enrolled during active disease. CDR3 region: CATSRELASGGGEQFF. The CDR3 DNA is TGTGCCACCAGCAGAGAACTAGCTAGCGGGGGGGGTGAGCAGTTCTTC.